Shown below are 27 T cell receptor beta chains from a single sample sequenced in a study of blood T cell repertoires in COVID-19 (dated by TCRdb to 2020 to 2022). Library method: the immunoSEQ multiplex PCR assay. Not all clones reach the TCRdb copy of this immuneACCESS table, which keeps in-frame sequences only. Checked studies attribute under half of the gap to unresolved V genes and leave the rest unexplained. This sample holds 45,000 to 70,000 clones; over 75% were observed only once. Approximately 7.2% of the sample belongs to the ten largest clones. The sample consisted of peripheral blood. All receptors derive from a man in his 60s with acute or convalescent COVID-19.

The chain has TRBV5-1 and TRBJ2-2; tentative D call: TRBD1 (6 bases). Germline assignment: CDR1 SGHRS and CDR2 YFSETQ. The CDR3 is made up of 14 amino acids. The V end was cut by 2 bases, the J end by 5 bases, with 10 bases between. CDR3 protein: CASSFDRWTGELFF. The CDR3 coding sequence is TGCGCCAGCAGCTTCGACAGGTGGACCGGGGAGCTGTTTTTT.

The rearrangement joins TRBV27 to TRBJ2-1; D ambiguous. The CDR3 consists of 14 residues. The germline gives CDR1 MNHEY, CDR2 SMNVEV (reference sequence). Trimming shortened V by 5 bases and J by 4 bases, and 12 bases separated the two germline ends. CDR3: CASSHLLSYNEQFF. The CDR3, as DNA: TGTGCCAGCAGTCACCTCTTGAGTTACAATGAGCAGTTCTTC.

The CDR3 here is CASSLGQGVSGYTF. In nucleotides, the CDR3 is TGCGCCAGCAGCTTGGGACAGGGGGTGAGTGGCTACACCTTC. This chain joins TRBV5-1 and TRBJ1-2; 9 bases align to TRBD1. V shed 0 bases and J 7 bases; nucleotides not matched to a gene: 4. The CDR3 covers 14 residues. The germline gives CDR1 SGHRS, CDR2 YFSETQ.

A single count supports this clone. CDR3 in DNA: TGTGCCAGCACCCTCCTGAGGGCTGGAAACACCATATATTTT. Residues: CASTLLRAGNTIYF. V and J are TRBV5-6 and TRBJ1-3; no clear D gene. The germline V gene encodes CDR1 SGHDT and CDR2 YYEEEE. The CDR3 has 14 residues. Trimming shortened V by 6 bases and J by 2 bases, and 12 bases separated the two germline ends.

This chain links TRBV19 with TRBJ1-3; 7 bases are a match to TRBD1. Germline trimming cut 5 bases from V and 3 bases from J; bases unmatched to any gene: 13. The CDR3 spans 17 residues. The germline V gene encodes CDR1 LNHDA and CDR2 SQIVND (reference sequence). The CDR3 nucleotides are TGTGCCAGTAGTGCGACACAGGGGAAAGAAGTTGGAAACACCATATATTTT. Translating gives CASSATQGKEVGNTIYF.

The rearrangement uses TRBV6-5 and TRBJ2-5, with unresolved D. The CDR3 contains 13 residues. Germline V gene sequence: CDR1 MNHEY, CDR2 SVGAGI. The ends were cut back, 9 bases at V and 0 bases at J, with 11 bases in the middle. CDR3 region: CASTGLYQETQYF. In DNA form, the CDR3 reads TGTGCCAGTACCGGGTTATACCAAGAGACCCAGTACTTC.

V gene TRBV3-1 (or the pseudogene TRBV3-2) combines with J gene TRBJ1-2; possibly TRBD1 for D (6 bases). V shed 1 base and J shed 2 bases, with 11 bases lying between them. This CDR3 contains 15 residues. Germline loops: CDR1 LGHDT, CDR2 YNNKEL (reference sequence). Written as DNA, the CDR3 is TGTGCCAGCAGCCAAGTCAGGGGACGCAACTATGGCTACACCTTC. Amino acids: CASSQVRGRNYGYTF.

This chain joins TRBV5-1 and TRBJ2-1; tentative D call: TRBD1 (5 bases). Germline CDR1 is SGHRS and CDR2 is YFSETQ. Deletions cut 5 bases from V and 5 bases from J, with 14 bases between. There are 14 residues in the CDR3. The CDR3 region is CASSLVLGDNEQFF. CDR3 nucleotides: TGCGCCAGCAGTCTCGTTTTAGGGGACAATGAGCAGTTCTTC. Variable domain in full (rest from reference TRBV5-1 and TRBJ2-1): KAGVTQTPRYLIKTRGQQVTLSCSPISGHRSVSWYQQTPGQGLQFLFEYFSETQRNKGNFPGRFSGRQFSNSRSEMNVSTLELGDSALYLCASSLVLGDNEQFFGPGTRLTVL.

This clone occurred once. The V gene is TRBV28, the J gene TRBJ1-1; 11 positions match TRBD1. CDR3 length equals 16 residues. V lost 3 bases to trimming and J lost 2 bases; unmatched junction nucleotides: 5. Germline V lookup: CDR1 MDHEN, CDR2 SYDVKM. CDR3 bases: TGTGCCAGCAGTTTGTCTGGGACAGGGGGTAACACTGAAGCTTTCTTT. It encodes CASSLSGTGGNTEAFF.

CDR3: CASGLAGTGFNYGYTF. The CDR3 DNA is TGTGCTAGTGGTTTGGCCGGGACAGGGTTTAACTATGGCTACACCTTC. This sequence joins TRBV12-5 and TRBJ1-2; 9 positions match TRBD1. This CDR3 spans 16 amino acids. Germline V gene sequence: CDR1 LGHNT, CDR2 FRNRAP. J gave up 1 base and V 1 base, and 4 bases lay outside the gene matches.

The V call is TRBV30, the J call TRBJ2-7; 7 nucleotides line up with TRBD2. The CDR3 runs to 14 residues. The ends lost 0 bases at V and 3 bases at J; junction bases unmatched: 5. The V gene's germline CDR1 is GTSNPN and CDR2 SVGIG (reference sequence). CDR3 nucleotides: TGTGCCTGGAGTGTGAGCGGGGTGCTCTACGAGCAGTACTTC. It encodes CAWSVSGVLYEQYF.

As for this clone: A junction end diverges from the germline sequence, so it may reflect a read error. This sequence joins TRBV7-7 and TRBJ2-5; 14 bases align to TRBD2. Germline loops: CDR1 SSHAT, CDR2 FNYEAQ (reference sequence). The CDR3 is made up of 17 amino acids. CDR3 in amino acids: CASSQGLAGANQETQYF. CDR3 DNA sequence: TGTGCTAGCAGCCAGGGACTAGCGGGGGCTAACCAAGAGACCCAGTACTTC.

The chain combines TRBV2 with TRBJ1-2, with TRBD1 identical over 9 bases. The germline CDR1 and CDR2 sequences are SNHLY and FYNNEI. CDR3 length: 13 residues. The V gene end was trimmed by 6 bases and the J gene end by 5 bases; junction bases not matched to a gene: 4. The CDR3 loop reads CASSGTGTYGYTF. The CDR3 region has the DNA TGTGCCAGCAGCGGGACAGGGACATATGGCTACACCTTC.

The genes are TRBV29-1 and TRBJ1-2; possible D gene TRBD1, 5 bases. This CDR3 has 11 residues. CDR1 SQVTM and CDR2 ANQGSEA come from the germline V gene. The V and J ends lost 7 bases and 6 bases respectively, with 12 bases between them. CDR3 bases: TGCAGCGCCCGGCAGGGAAATGGCTACACCTTC. Protein product: CSARQGNGYTF.

This chain connects TRBV11-2 to TRBJ2-7, with 12 bases matching TRBD2. The junction had 1 base not matched to a gene; V was cut back by 1 base and J by 3 bases. The CDR3 is 15 residues long. From germline, CDR1 is SGHAT and CDR2 FQNNGV. The DNA for the CDR3 is TGTGCCAGCAGCTTAGGGGGACTAGCGGGCTACGAGCAGTACTTC. Amino acids: CASSLGGLAGYEQYF.

The chain employs TRBV19 and TRBJ1-3; D ambiguous. Germline V lookup: CDR1 LNHDA, CDR2 SQIVND (reference sequence). The CDR3 extends over 15 amino acids. The V end was cut by 8 bases, the J end by 0 bases, with 14 bases between. The CDR3 DNA is TGTGCCAGTGGCCCCTGGGCCCACTCTGGAAACACCATATATTTT. Translated, it gives CASGPWAHSGNTIYF.

The rearrangement uses TRBV28 and TRBJ2-7; 9 bases map to TRBD1. V lost 6 bases, J lost 7 bases, and 4 bases stayed unmatched. The CDR3 loop spans 12 amino acids. Germline-derived CDR1 and CDR2 are MDHEN and SYDVKM. CDR3 DNA sequence: TGTGCCAGCAGGCGGACAGGGGATGAGCAGTACTTC. Amino acids: CASRRTGDEQYF.

This chain links TRBV11-3 with TRBJ2-1; 7 nucleotides agree with TRBD2. Germline assignment: CDR1 SGHNT and CDR2 YENEEA. V lost 3 bases to trimming and J lost 6 bases; unmatched junction nucleotides: 8. The CDR3 consists of 15 residues. The CDR3 DNA reads as TGTGCCAGCAGCTTTCAAGCGGGGACTCCCAATGAGCAGTTCTTC. Its translation: CASSFQAGTPNEQFF.

This chain joins TRBV2 and TRBJ1-1, with D possibly TRBD1 on 5 matching bases. Deletions cut 3 bases from V and 4 bases from J, with 12 bases between. The germline V gene encodes CDR1 SNHLY and CDR2 FYNNEI. This CDR3 region has 14 residues. CDR3 sequence reads: CASSERPQGTEAFF. The CDR3 DNA is TGTGCCAGCAGTGAGAGGCCCCAGGGCACTGAAGCTTTCTTT.

The chain carries TRBV7-8 and TRBJ2-4; 12 bases are shared with TRBD2. V lost 4 bases and J lost 1; bases outside the gene matches: 5. CDR3 length: 17 amino acids. Germline loops: CDR1 SGHVS, CDR2 FQNEAQ. As DNA, the CDR3 is TGTGCCAGCAGCTCGTCTAGCGGGGGGGCGGCCAAAAACATTCAGTACTTC. Protein: CASSSSSGGAAKNIQYF. The whole variable domain, remainder taken from reference TRBV7-8 and TRBJ2-4, is GAGVSQSPRYKVAKRGQDVALRCDPISGHVSLFWYQQALGQGPEFLTYFQNEAQLDKSGLPSDRFFAERPEGSVSTLKIQRTQQEDSAVYLCASSSSSGGAAKNIQYFGAGTRLSVL.

V gene TRBV5-1 combines with J gene TRBJ1-3; D is unresolved. V lost 0 bases and J lost 0, with 10 bases in between. The germline CDR1 and CDR2 sequences are SGHRS and YFSETQ. The CDR3 spans 16 residues. CDR3 in DNA: TGCGCCAGCAGCTTGGCCAGGCGAAACTCTGGAAACACCATATATTTT. Protein product: CASSLARRNSGNTIYF.

The genes are TRBV27 and TRBJ1-5; possible D gene TRBD1, 6 bases. Trimming shortened V by 9 bases and J by 0 bases, and 12 bases separated the two germline ends. Germline-derived CDR1 and CDR2 are MNHEY and SMNVEV (reference sequence). The CDR3 is 14 residues long. CDR3 coding DNA: TGTGCCAGTCAGGGGCCTTATAGCAATCAGCCCCAGCATTTT. This codes for CASQGPYSNQPQHF.

The CDR3 DNA reads as TGTGCCAGCAGCTTTGACTTGACCTCGAGCTCCTATAATTCACCCCTCCACTTT. Amino acids: CASSFDLTSSSYNSPLHF. The J gene is TRBJ1-6, the V gene TRBV5-5; D is unclear. Germline CDR1 reads SGHKS; CDR2 reads YYEKEE (reference sequence). The CDR3 has 18 amino acids. Trimming pared 2 bases from V and 0 bases from J, leaving 15 bases between. Based on the CDR3 plus reference TRBV5-5 and TRBJ1-6, the full variable domain is DAGVTQSPTHLIKTRGQQVTLRCSPISGHKSVSWYQQVLGQGPQFIFQYYEKEERGRGNFPDRFSARQFPNYSSELNVNALLLGDSALYLCASSFDLTSSSYNSPLHFGNGTRLTVT.

This chain connects TRBV14 to TRBJ2-3, with TRBD2 matching over 11 bases. This CDR3 comprises 15 residues. The J segment lost 14 bases and the V segment lost 1 base, leaving 11 bases of the junction unmatched. Germline V gene sequence: CDR1 SGHDN, CDR2 FVKESK. CDR3 loop: CASSQARLAGPPGYF. DNA for the CDR3: TGTGCCAGCAGCCAAGCGCGACTAGCGGGGCCCCCAGGGTATTTT.

The chain employs TRBV3-1 (or the pseudogene TRBV3-2) and TRBJ1-1; D is unresolved. V was shortened by 5 bases and J by 0 bases, with 7 bases between the two germline ends. The CDR3 is 13 amino acids. Germline V CDR1 and CDR2: LGHDT, YNNKEL (reference sequence). The CDR3 spells CASSSTVNTEAFF. CDR3 DNA sequence: TGTGCCAGCAGCTCGACTGTGAACACTGAAGCTTTCTTT.

The chain joins TRBV20-1 to TRBJ2-7; the D is unclear. This CDR3 has 11 amino acids. The germline V gene has CDR1 DFQATT and CDR2 SNEGSKA (reference sequence). Trimming cost V 2 bases and J 4 bases, with 6 bases left between them. The DNA of the CDR3 is TGCAGTGCTAGAATCGAGTACGAGCAGTACTTC. It translates to CSARIEYEQYF.

This chain connects TRBV14 to TRBJ2-7, with D tentatively TRBD2 (5 bases). Germline-derived CDR1 and CDR2 are SGHDN and FVKESK. Trimming took 3 bases from V and 2 from J, leaving 11 bases between them. The CDR3 extends over 14 amino acids. The CDR3 spells CASSHHGKTYEQYF. The CDR3 DNA reads as TGTGCCAGCAGCCATCACGGGAAGACCTACGAGCAGTACTTC.